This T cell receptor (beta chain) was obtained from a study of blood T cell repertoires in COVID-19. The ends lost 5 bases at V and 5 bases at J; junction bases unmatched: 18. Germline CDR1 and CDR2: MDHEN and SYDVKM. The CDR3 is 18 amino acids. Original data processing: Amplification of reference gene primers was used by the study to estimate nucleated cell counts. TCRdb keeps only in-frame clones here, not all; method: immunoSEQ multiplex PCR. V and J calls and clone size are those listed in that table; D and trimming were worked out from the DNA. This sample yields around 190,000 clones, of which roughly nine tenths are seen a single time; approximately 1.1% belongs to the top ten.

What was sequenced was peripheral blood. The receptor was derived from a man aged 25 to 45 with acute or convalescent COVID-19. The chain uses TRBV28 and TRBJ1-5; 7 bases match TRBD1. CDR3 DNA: TGTGCCAGCAGTCGACTGGCCGCAGCGACAGGGAAAGATCAGCCCCAGCATTTT. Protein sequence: CASSRLAAATGKDQPQHF.